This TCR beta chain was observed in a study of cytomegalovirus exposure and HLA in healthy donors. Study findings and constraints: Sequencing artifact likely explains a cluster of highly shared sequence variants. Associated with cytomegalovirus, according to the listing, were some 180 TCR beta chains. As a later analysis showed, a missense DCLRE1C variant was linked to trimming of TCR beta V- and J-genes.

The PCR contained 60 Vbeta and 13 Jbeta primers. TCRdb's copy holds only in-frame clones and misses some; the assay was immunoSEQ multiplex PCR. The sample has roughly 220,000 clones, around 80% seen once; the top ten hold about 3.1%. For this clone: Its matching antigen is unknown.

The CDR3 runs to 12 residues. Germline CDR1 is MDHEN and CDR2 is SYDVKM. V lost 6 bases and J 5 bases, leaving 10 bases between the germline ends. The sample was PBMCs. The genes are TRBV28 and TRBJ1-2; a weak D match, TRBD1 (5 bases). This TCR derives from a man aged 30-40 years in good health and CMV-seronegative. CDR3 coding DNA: TGTGCCAGCAGGGCCTCAGGGTATGGCTACACCTTC. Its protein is CASRASGYGYTF.